This is a list of T cell receptor beta chains from one sample in a study of T-cell reconstitution after alpha-beta-depleted transplantation in children. TCRdb reprocessed the PCR reads with MiXCR, giving one entry per CDR3 protein. The sample lists around 200,000 distinct CDR3 sequences; approximately 8.4% were seen once. The specimen was PBMCs, mostly from graft donor cells, collected 360 days after TCRalphabeta/CD19-depleted stem cell transplant. These receptors were collected from a male patient under 10 years old who had a stem cell transplant for acute myeloid leukemia, so the T cells may come from the graft donor. CDR3s include the opening cysteine and the closing phenylalanine or tryptophan. The D gene is left open where the match is weak. Clone size is not always given. Where it is, it says once, few, many or a class for expanded clones.

j_gene	abundance	v_gene	d_gene	CDR3nt	CDR3aa
TRBJ2-2	many	TRBV5-1	TRBD1	TGCGCCAGCAGCTTGTTGACAGGGGTCACCGGGGAGCTGTTTTTT	CASSLLTGVTGELFF
TRBJ2-7	NA	TRBV2	NA	TGTGCCAGCATACAATCCCAGCGGGCCAGCTACGAGCAGTACTTC	CASIQSQRASYEQYF
TRBJ2-1	many	TRBV12-3/TRBV12-4	NA	TGTGCCAGCACCCCTGAGGGAGCCGGAATCAATGAGCAGTTCTTC	CASTPEGAGINEQFF
TRBJ2-1	many	TRBV4-1	TRBD2	TGCGCCAGCAGCCACCCCGGACTAGACGGCAATGAGCAGTTCTTC	CASSHPGLDGNEQFF
TRBJ1-1	few	TRBV10-3	NA	TGTGCCATCAGTGACACAACTGACACTGAAGCTTTCTTT	CAISDTTDTEAFF
TRBJ2-2	NA	TRBV27	NA	TGTGCCAGCGCGGGACTTAACACCGGGGAGCTGTTTTTT	CASAGLNTGELFF
TRBJ2-2	many	TRBV12-3/TRBV12-4	NA	TGTGCCAGCATGGACGGCAACACCGGGGAGCTGTTTTTT	CASMDGNTGELFF
TRBJ2-2	many	TRBV5-1	NA	TGCGCCAGCAGCTTCCGCGCGGAGGGGAGTACCGGGGAGCTGTTTTTT	CASSFRAEGSTGELFF
TRBJ2-7	few	TRBV12-3/TRBV12-4	TRBD2	TGTGCCAGCAGCCTTACTGGAACCTCTACTAGCGGGCGGCAGTACTTC	CASSLTGTSTSGRQYF
TRBJ2-5	few	TRBV24-1	TRBD1	TGTGCCACCAGTGAATCGGGACAGGGGTTGGAAGAGACCCAGTACTTC	CATSESGQGLEETQYF
TRBJ1-1	many	TRBV28	NA	TGTGCCAGCAGTCCGGGGTCCCTCGGGCCAAACACTGAAGCTTTCTTT	CASSPGSLGPNTEAFF
TRBJ2-5	NA	TRBV7-4	TRBD1	TGTGCCAGCACCGTTACCCAGGGGGCGCGTGAGACCCAGTACTTC	CASTVTQGARETQYF
TRBJ2-3	NA	TRBV12-3/TRBV12-4	NA	TGTGCCAGCAGTCCTCCGGGCCCCGGGGCAGATACGCAGTATTTT	CASSPPGPGADTQYF
TRBJ2-7	few	TRBV6-5	TRBD2	TGTGCCAGCAGTTACTCGGAACTAGCGGGAGCCTACGAGCAGTACTTC	CASSYSELAGAYEQYF
TRBJ2-3	many	TRBV24-1	NA	TGTGCCACCAGTGATCGGGGATCCACAGATACGCAGTATTTT	CATSDRGSTDTQYF
TRBJ2-7	NA	TRBV12-3/TRBV12-4	TRBD2	TGTGCCAGCAGAAAGCGGGGGTACTACGAGCAGTACTTC	CASRKRGYYEQYF
TRBJ2-3	NA	TRBV24-1	NA	TGTGCCACCAGTGACACCGGGACCGACAATACGCAGTATTTT	CATSDTGTDNTQYF
TRBJ2-1	once	TRBV7-8	TRBD1	TGTGCCAGCGGCTCGGGACAGCCTACCAATGAGCAGTTCTTC	CASGSGQPTNEQFF
TRBJ2-7	NA	TRBV2	NA	TGTGCCAGCAGACCGGGACTCAGCTCCTACGAGCAGTACTTC	CASRPGLSSYEQYF
TRBJ2-5	NA	TRBV7-9	NA	TGTGCCAGCAGCTTAAAGAACCCTCCCGAGACCCAGTACTTC	CASSLKNPPETQYF
TRBJ1-5	many	TRBV5-1	NA	TGCGCCAGCAGCATACGGGGTAGCAATCAGCCCCAGCATTTT	CASSIRGSNQPQHF
TRBJ1-5	NA	TRBV3-1	NA	TGTGCCAGCAGCCAAGATACCAGGGGGCCCCAGCATTTT	CASSQDTRGPQHF
TRBJ2-2	NA	TRBV20-1	NA	TGCAGTGCTCCGCTGGGGACGGGCGCGGGGGGGGAGCTGTTTTTT	CSAPLGTGAGGELFF
TRBJ2-5	many	TRBV12-3/TRBV12-4	NA	TGTGCCAGCAGGAGTTACATGACCCAGTACTTC	CASRSYMTQYF
TRBJ2-5	many	TRBV12-3/TRBV12-4	NA	TGTGCCAGCAGTTTAGATGGGTTACAAGAGACCCAGTACTTC	CASSLDGLQETQYF
TRBJ2-2	NA	TRBV6-2/TRBV6-3	NA	TGTGCCAGCAGTTCCCCCCTGAACACCGGGGAGCTGTTTTTT	CASSSPLNTGELFF
TRBJ2-5	NA	TRBV10-3	NA	TGTGCCATCAGCCCAAGACAGAGCGACCAAGAGACCCAGTACTTC	CAISPRQSDQETQYF
TRBJ2-3	few	TRBV20-1	TRBD2	TGCAGTCCACGACTAGCGGGCACAGATACGCAGTATTTT	CSPRLAGTDTQYF
TRBJ2-1	NA	TRBV6-5	NA	TGTGGCAGCAGTTACGGTGGGGATGAGCAGTTCTTC	CGSSYGGDEQFF
TRBJ2-7	many	TRBV20-1	TRBD2	TGCAGTGCTAGGCCCCTAGCGGGAGGGTTCGCCTACGAGCAGTACTTC	CSARPLAGGFAYEQYF
TRBJ1-5	many	TRBV20-1	NA	TGCAGTGCTAGAGGAGGGATCAATCAGCCCCAGCATTTT	CSARGGINQPQHF
TRBJ2-1	many	TRBV27	TRBD2	TGTGCCAGCAGTTTATCCGGCTCGAGGACTAGCGGGAGGGCCGGGTTCTACAATGAGCAGTTCTTC	CASSLSGSRTSGRAGFYNEQFF
TRBJ2-1	many	TRBV14	TRBD2	TGTGCCAGCAGCCAAGGGCTAGCGGGGCCAAGCTCCTACAATGAGCAGTTCTTC	CASSQGLAGPSSYNEQFF
TRBJ2-5	few	TRBV4-2	TRBD2	TGTGCCAGCAGCCAAGAAGGGCGGGAGTCGAAAGAGACCCAGTACTTC	CASSQEGRESKETQYF
TRBJ1-5	NA	TRBV2	NA	TGTGCCAGCAGTGCAGGGACATCCAGCCAAGATCAGCCCCAGCATTTT	CASSAGTSSQDQPQHF
TRBJ2-2	NA	TRBV19	NA	TGTGCCAGTAGCCCTTCCTCTCGGAGGTCGAACACCGGGGAGCTGTTTTTT	CASSPSSRRSNTGELFF
TRBJ1-1	NA	TRBV29-1	NA	TGCAGCGTAAGTAGGAGCCGGAACACTGAAGCTTTCTTT	CSVSRSRNTEAFF
TRBJ2-1	NA	TRBV7-6	TRBD1	TGTGCCAGCAGCTTGACAGGGTGGGATGAGCAGTTCTTC	CASSLTGWDEQFF
TRBJ1-4	many	TRBV20-1	NA	TGCAGTGCTACTCAGGGGGAAAAACTGTTTTTT	CSATQGEKLFF
TRBJ1-2	NA	TRBV11-1	NA	TGTGCCAGCAGCCCACACCTTACCCGACAGCCAGTTCCAAACTATGGCTACACCTTC	CASSPHLTRQPVPNYGYTF
TRBJ2-3	many	TRBV5-1	NA	TGCGCCAGCAGCTTGGCCCTGGGCGGGGGCACAGATACGCAGTATTTT	CASSLALGGGTDTQYF
TRBJ2-1	few	TRBV5-1	NA	TGCGCCAGCAGCCCCCAAGAGGGGGGGACCTACAATGAGCAGTTCTTC	CASSPQEGGTYNEQFF
TRBJ2-1	few	TRBV15	TRBD2	TGTGCCACCAGCAGCCCGGGAGGGAGCTCCTACAATGAGCAGTTCTTC	CATSSPGGSSYNEQFF
TRBJ1-2	many	TRBV12-3/TRBV12-4	TRBD1	TGTGCCAGCAGTCTGGACAGGGGGGAGTATGGCTACACCTTC	CASSLDRGEYGYTF
TRBJ1-5	many	TRBV7-2	TRBD1	TGTGCCAGCAGCACCTGGACAGGGAGCAATCAGCCCCAGCATTTT	CASSTWTGSNQPQHF
TRBJ2-1	many	TRBV27	NA	TGTGCCAGCAGTTTCTCGGCGACAGGGAGGAATGAGCAGTTCTTC	CASSFSATGRNEQFF
TRBJ1-3	many	TRBV15	NA	TGTGCCACCAGCAGAGATCTGTCGGGAAACACCATATATTTT	CATSRDLSGNTIYF
TRBJ2-6	many	TRBV11-3	TRBD1	TGTGCCAGCAGCTTGGGGACAGAATACTCTGGGGCCAACGTCCTGACTTTC	CASSLGTEYSGANVLTF
TRBJ2-1	many	TRBV11-2	TRBD2	TGTGCCAGCAGTTGGACTAGCGGGAGCTCCTACAATGAGCAGTTCTTC	CASSWTSGSSYNEQFF
TRBJ2-5	many	TRBV5-1	NA	TGCGCCAGCAGCTTGGTTGGCGCGGGTGGAGAGACCCAGTACTTC	CASSLVGAGGETQYF
TRBJ2-3	few	TRBV20-1	TRBD2	TGCAGATCCACCCCGGGACTAGCGGGAGGGCAGTCAGATACGCAGTATTTT	CRSTPGLAGGQSDTQYF